One sample yielded the 27 T cell receptor beta chains listed below, sequenced in a study of cytomegalovirus exposure and HLA in healthy donors. Primers: 60 Vbeta forward and 13 Jbeta reverse. Assay used: immunoSEQ multiplex PCR; TCRdb lists only in-frame clones, some missing. Of roughly 100,000 clones in the sample, about three quarters are singletons; the top ten hold roughly 5%. The sequenced material came from PBMCs. The receptors originated from a male donor in good health and CMV-seronegative.

The gene calls are TRBV28 and TRBJ2-2; D might be TRBD2 (5 bases). Per germline, CDR1 MDHEN and CDR2 SYDVKM. V was trimmed by 10 bases and J by 1 base, leaving 10 bases between them. The CDR3 is 13 amino acids. The CDR3 is CATIGGNTGELFF. CDR3 nucleotides: TGTGCCACCATAGGAGGGAACACCGGGGAGCTGTTTTTT.

The chain recombines TRBV11-3 with TRBJ2-3, with 7 bases fitting TRBD1. V lost 2 bases and J lost 4; bases outside the gene matches: 6. This CDR3 is built from 15 residues. Germline values: CDR1 SGHNT, CDR2 YENEEA. The DNA for the CDR3 is TGTGCCAGCAGCTTACGAAGGGGGCAAGCAGATACGCAGTATTTT. Translating gives CASSLRRGQADTQYF.

The chain couples TRBV7-3 to TRBJ2-5; 7 nucleotides agree with TRBD2. The J call may be mistaken, given a closer DNA end match to TRBJ2-7. The CDR3 loop spans 15 amino acids. The germline gives CDR1 SGHTA, CDR2 FQGTGA. The CDR3 spells CASSLTGGSSYEQYF. The CDR3 region has the DNA TGTGCCAGCAGCTTAACGGGAGGGTCGTCCTACGAGCAGTACTTC.

The chain joins TRBV4-3 to TRBJ2-3; TRBD2 agrees at 11 bases. Germline lookup yields CDR1 LGHNA and CDR2 YSLEER. The CDR3 is 21 amino acids. Trimming removed 4 bases from V and 5 bases from J; junction bases left unmatched: 23. Here the CDR3 DNA reads TGCGCCAGCAGCCGGATGGATTGGAGGGTGGCTAGCGGGAGGCCGGTAGATACGCAGTATTTT. Translating it yields CASSRMDWRVASGRPVDTQYF.

The chain is built from TRBV5-5 and TRBJ1-1, with D perhaps TRBD1 (5 bases). This CDR3 is built from 14 residues. The V gene's germline CDR1 is SGHKS and CDR2 YYEKEE (reference sequence). The V end lost 2 bases, the J end lost 1 base, and 9 bases lay between the germline ends. CDR3 sequence (DNA): TGTGCCAGCAGCTTTCTCGACAGGAACACTGAAGCTTTCTTT. It specifies CASSFLDRNTEAFF.

The chain links TRBV4-3 to TRBJ1-4; no firm D call. CDR3 length equals 13 residues. Germline CDR1 is LGHNA and CDR2 is YSLEER. Deletions cut 0 bases from V and 5 bases from J, with 4 bases between. Here the CDR3 reads CASSQDLNEKLFF. As DNA, the CDR3 is TGCGCCAGCAGCCAAGATCTGAATGAAAAACTGTTTTTT.

The V gene is TRBV11-2, the J gene TRBJ1-4; 8 bases match TRBD1. Germline lookup yields CDR1 SGHAT and CDR2 FQNNGV. The V segment lost 5 bases and the J segment 7 bases; nucleotides outside the gene matches: 9. The CDR3 totals 15 residues. The CDR3 protein is CASSDTGTGSEKLFF. The CDR3 nucleotides read TGTGCCAGCAGCGATACCGGGACAGGCTCTGAAAAACTGTTTTTT.

The chain is built from TRBV5-6 and TRBJ2-1; the D gene is possibly TRBD2 (6 bases). The CDR3 runs to 16 residues. From germline, CDR1 is SGHDT and CDR2 YYEEEE. V gave up 0 bases and J gave up 5 bases, with 15 bases separating them. The CDR3 here is CASSLGAGTSNNEQFF. CDR3 DNA: TGTGCCAGCAGCTTGGGAGCCGGGACTTCGAACAATGAGCAGTTCTTC.

Ten or more counts support this clone. This rearrangement joins TRBV9 to TRBJ1-1; no firm D call. Germline lookup yields CDR1 SGDLS and CDR2 YYNGEE. There are 14 residues in the CDR3. The V end lost 3 bases, the J end lost 1 base, and 10 bases lay between the germline ends. This CDR3 is CASSGGLPNTEAFF. In DNA form, the CDR3 reads TGTGCCAGCAGCGGAGGACTCCCGAACACTGAAGCTTTCTTT.

The V and J genes are TRBV28 and TRBJ1-5; perhaps TRBD1 as D (5 bases). Germline CDR1 and CDR2: MDHEN and SYDVKM. The CDR3 loop spans 13 amino acids. V shed 11 bases and J shed 6 bases, with 17 bases lying between them. CDR3 protein: CACQSGVFQPQHF. The CDR3 bases are TGTGCCTGCCAATCGGGGGTTTTTCAGCCCCAGCATTTT.

The gene calls are TRBV5-1 and TRBJ1-5, with TRBD1 as a possible D gene (5 bases). In germline, CDR1 is SGHRS, CDR2 YFSETQ. This CDR3 has 15 residues. V lost 4 bases to trimming and J lost 1 base, with 12 bases between them. This chain's CDR3 is CASSLAGRSNQPQHF. The CDR3 DNA reads as TGCGCCAGCAGCCTGGCAGGGAGGAGCAATCAGCCCCAGCATTTT.

This clone was detected only a few times. V and J are TRBV6-1 and TRBJ2-3; D possibly corresponds to TRBD1 (5 bases). This CDR3 is built from 12 residues. V was trimmed by 6 bases and J by 2 bases, leaving 6 bases between them. Germline V gene data show CDR1 as MNHNS and CDR2 as SASEGT. The CDR3 DNA reads as TGTGCCAGCAGGACAGACACAGATACGCAGTATTTT. Amino acids: CASRTDTDTQYF.

The chain has TRBV12-2 and TRBJ1-5. TRBV12-2 is designated a pseudogene. CDR3 length equals 16 residues. The CDR3 bases are TGTGCAAGTCGCTTAGCGCGGGGTGGGAGCAATCAGCCCCAGCATTTT. It encodes CASRLARGGSNQPQHF.

About this clone: Germline and junction disagree at one end, which may indicate a read error. The rearrangement links TRBV7-9 to TRBJ2-7; TRBD1 is a possible D gene (5 bases). The CDR3 runs 14 residues. The V gene's germline CDR1 is SEHNR and CDR2 FQNEAQ (reference sequence). CDR3 sequence: CSSSLSDSSHEQYF. Here the CDR3 DNA reads TGTTCCAGCAGCTTAAGCGACAGTTCTCACGAGCAGTACTTC.

The V gene is TRBV19, the J gene TRBJ2-1; D call uncertain. The ends were cut back, 1 base at V and 11 bases at J, with 12 bases in the middle. CDR1 is LNHDA, CDR2 SQIVND, per germline (reference sequence). This CDR3 contains 13 residues. The CDR3, as DNA: TGTGCCAGTAGTATAGGGCCTCTCGAAAAGCAGTTCTTC. Translated: CASSIGPLEKQFF. The variable domain in full, with the rest retrieved from reference TRBV19 and TRBJ2-1, is DGGITQSPKYLFRKEGQNVTLSCEQNLNHDAMYWYRQDPGQGLRLIYYSQIVNDFQKGDIAEGYSVSREKKESFPLTVTSAQKNPTAFYLCASSIGPLEKQFFGPGTRLTVL.

The gene calls are TRBV21-1 and TRBJ2-2; the table calls TRBD2, which could not be checked here. TRBV21-1 is annotated as a pseudogene. This CDR3 is 18 amino acids long. In nucleotides, the CDR3 is TGTGCCAGCAGCAAAGTATCGGGTTCGCTAGTAAGGACCGGGGAGCTGTTTTTT. Translated: CASSKVSGSLVRTGELFF.

J is TRBJ1-5 and V is TRBV27; weak D call: TRBD1 (6 bases). The CDR3 has 15 residues. V lost 2 bases and J lost 3, with 11 bases in between. In germline, CDR1 is MNHEY, CDR2 SMNVEV (reference sequence). DNA of the CDR3: TGTGCCAGCAGTTTAGGCAGGGGAGTCAATCAGCCCCAGCATTTT. Its translation: CASSLGRGVNQPQHF.

V gene TRBV29-1 combines with J gene TRBJ1-2; TRBD1 matches at 9 bases. V was pared by 8 bases and J by 8 bases, with 6 bases of the junction left unmatched. The V gene's germline CDR1 is SQVTM and CDR2 ANQGSEA. This CDR3 is 11 amino acids long. The CDR3 spells CSPGTGTGYTF. The CDR3 DNA is TGCAGCCCTGGGACAGGGACCGGCTACACCTTC.

The V call is TRBV19, the J call TRBJ1-5, with a weak D call TRBD1 (5 bases). Germline V gene sequence: CDR1 LNHDA, CDR2 SQIVND (reference sequence). This CDR3 comprises 15 residues. Trimming left V 6 bases short and J 3 bases short, with 15 bases between. The CDR3 nucleotides read TGTGCCAGTAGCCCCTGGGGGGATTACAATCAGCCCCAGCATTTT. This gives the protein CASSPWGDYNQPQHF.

The chain employs TRBV7-6 and TRBJ1-1; 8 bases fit TRBD1. V shed 2 bases and J 5 bases; nucleotides not matched to a gene: 4. This CDR3 comprises 14 residues. CDR1 SGHVS and CDR2 FNYEAQ come from the germline V gene. CDR3 nucleotide sequence: TGTGCCAGCAGCTTAATGACAGGGGATACTGAAGCTTTCTTT. This gives the protein CASSLMTGDTEAFF.

As DNA, the CDR3 is TGTGCCAGCAGATTCGACAGGGGAGGAAAGCAGCCCCAGCATTTT. Translating gives CASRFDRGGKQPQHF. The chain joins TRBV2 to TRBJ1-5; 8 nucleotides agree with TRBD1. CDR3 length: 15 amino acids. Unmatched junction bases numbered 11, after V lost 6 bases and J lost 7 bases. Germline CDR1 is SNHLY and CDR2 is FYNNEI. The full variable domain, in which reference TRBV2 and TRBJ1-5 provide the parts outside the CDR3, is EPEVTQTPSHQVTQMGQEVILRCVPISNHLYFYWYRQILGQKVEFLVSFYNNEISEKSEIFDDQFSVERPDGSNFTLKIRSTKLEDSAMYFCASRFDRGGKQPQHFGDGTRLSIL.

DNA for the CDR3: TGTGCCAGTAGTATCCCAAACAGGGGATTCGAGGAGACCCAGTACTTC. Amino acid sequence: CASSIPNRGFEETQYF. This chain uses TRBV19 with TRBJ2-7, with 7 bases matching TRBD1. The end of the DNA is better explained by TRBJ2-5, so the J call may be wrong. The CDR3 consists of 16 residues. The germline gives CDR1 LNHDA, CDR2 SQIVND (reference sequence).

The chain uses TRBV5-1 and TRBJ2-1; 10 bases are shared with TRBD2. The CDR3 totals 15 residues. Trimming at V came to 4 bases and at J to 5 bases, leaving 6 bases not matched to a gene. CDR1 SGHRS and CDR2 YFSETQ come from the germline V gene. The CDR3: CASSEGLANDNEQFF. CDR3 coding DNA: TGCGCCAGCAGCGAGGGACTAGCGAACGACAATGAGCAGTTCTTC.

The chain joins TRBV5-1 to TRBJ2-2; 8 bases match TRBD1. The CDR3 totals 17 residues. V was pared by 1 base and J by 4 bases, with 9 bases of the junction left unmatched. Germline CDR1 reads SGHRS; CDR2 reads YFSETQ. The CDR3 nucleotides are TGCGCCAGCAGCTTGAAATGGGCACAGGGGGGCACCGGGGAGCTGTTTTTT. This sequence encodes CASSLKWAQGGTGELFF.

The chain couples TRBV5-1 to TRBJ2-3; TRBD1 agrees at 7 bases. The germline V gene has CDR1 SGHRS and CDR2 YFSETQ. The CDR3 spans 15 residues. J was trimmed by 2 bases and V by 7 bases; bases with no gene match: 10. The CDR3 bases are TGCGCCAGCTGCCAGGGAGACAGGGCCACAGATACGCAGTATTTT. Amino acids: CASCQGDRATDTQYF. Full variable domain (remainder filled in from reference TRBV5-1 and TRBJ2-3): KAGVTQTPRYLIKTRGQQVTLSCSPISGHRSVSWYQQTPGQGLQFLFEYFSETQRNKGNFPGRFSGRQFSNSRSEMNVSTLELGDSALYLCASCQGDRATDTQYFGPGTRLTVL.

This chain uses TRBV19 with TRBJ2-7, with 9 bases aligning to TRBD1. The trim removed 6 bases at V and 5 bases at J, leaving 2 bases unmatched. The CDR3 runs 12 residues. Germline assignment: CDR1 LNHDA and CDR2 SQIVND (reference sequence). The CDR3 protein is CASRRTGDEQYF. The CDR3 region has the DNA TGTGCCAGTAGGCGGACAGGGGACGAGCAGTACTTC.

This clone has just one count. J is TRBJ2-1 and V is TRBV9, with 9 bases matching TRBD1. The CDR3 is 15 amino acids. Germline-derived CDR1 and CDR2 are SGDLS and YYNGEE. V was pared by 5 bases and J by 1 base, with 4 bases of the junction left unmatched. The CDR3 nucleotides read TGTGCCAGCAGTCGACAGGGGGGTTCCTACAATGAGCAGTTCTTC. It specifies CASSRQGGSYNEQFF. Together with reference TRBV9 and TRBJ2-1, the CDR3 gives the full variable domain: DSGVTQTPKHLITATGQRVTLRCSPRSGDLSVYWYQQSLDQGLQFLIQYYNGEERAKGNILERFSAQQFPDLHSELNLSSLELGDSALYFCASSRQGGSYNEQFFGPGTRLTVL.